The 12 T cell receptor beta chains listed next were all sequenced from one sample in a study of regulatory T cells in long-lasting Graves disease (dated by TCRdb to about 2021). Receptor amplification or capture employed multiplex PCR. Sequenced on an Illumina HiSeq 4000. TCR beta libraries were built with iRepertoire HTBI primers and Arm-PCR amplification of CDR3 regions. TCRdb itself trimmed the public reads at Q25 with fastp, ran MiXCR and retained productive beta chains. Here each entry gathers all rows of one CDR3 protein and keeps the most common genes and DNA. Counted in this sample were about 660,000 distinct CDR3 sequences; 25% to 30% of them appeared once. 42% of the sample is held by the ten biggest clonotypes. This specimen's time point label, per the study, means: persistent/refractory GD, antithyroid drugs over 5 years with positive TRAb. RNA was extracted from PBMCs in TRIzol for both TCR sequencing and RNA sequencing.

The material sequenced was peripheral blood mononuclear cells (PBMCs), taken when the disease was refractory, from a patient treated with antithyroid drugs. These receptors all stem from a female donor with Graves disease.

This clonotype occurred once. The chain recombines TRBV3-1 with TRBJ2-1; D perhaps matches TRBD2 (6 bases). The V gene's germline CDR1 is LGHDT and CDR2 YNNKEL (reference sequence). There are 15 residues in the CDR3. The germline V and J ends were trimmed by 3 bases and 3 bases, with 12 bases remaining between them. The CDR3 sequence is CASSQALASYNEQFF. CDR3 nucleotides: TGTGCCAGCAGCCAGGCGCTAGCGAGCTACAATGAGCAGTTCTTC.

There are a few counts of this clonotype. This CDR3 is CATSRDPRGEAFF. The CDR3 DNA is TGTGCCACCAGCAGAGATCCCAGGGGGGAAGCTTTCTTT. The V gene is TRBV15, the J gene TRBJ1-1; TRBD1 matches at 7 bases. CDR3 length: 13 amino acids. The germline V gene encodes CDR1 LNHNV and CDR2 YYDKDF (reference sequence). V lost 0 bases and J lost 8; bases outside the gene matches: 3.

The sample holds a few counts of this clonotype. Here the CDR3 reads CASSPTSGLAGPADTQYF. The CDR3 bases are TGTGCCAGCAGCCCTACTTCCGGACTAGCGGGACCGGCAGATACGCAGTATTTT. The chain recombines TRBV11-3 with TRBJ2-3, with 12 nucleotides matching TRBD2. CDR3 length: 18 residues. Germline V gene lookup returns CDR1 SGHNT and CDR2 YENEEA. The V segment lost 5 bases and the J segment 4 bases; nucleotides outside the gene matches: 13.

This clonotype was picked up many times. The rearrangement uses TRBV2 and TRBJ2-2, with a weak D call TRBD2 (6 bases). CDR3 length: 14 residues. Germline V gene sequence: CDR1 SNHLY, CDR2 FYNNEI. The V and J ends lost 5 bases and 5 bases respectively, with 12 bases between them. DNA of the CDR3: TGTGCCAGCAGTAGGGGACTCGCTACCGGGGAGCTGTTTTTT. As protein: CASSRGLATGELFF.

The chain links TRBV6-1 to TRBJ1-5; TRBD1 aligns across 10 bases. The CDR3 length is 16 residues. Germline lookup yields CDR1 MNHNS and CDR2 SASEGT. V shed 3 bases and J 4 bases; nucleotides not matched to a gene: 6. The CDR3 here is CASSDTGTGENQPQHF. CDR3 nucleotide sequence: TGTGCCAGCAGTGATACCGGGACAGGGGAAAATCAGCCCCAGCATTTT.

This clonotype was seen once. The chain has TRBV2 and TRBJ2-7, with 9 bases fitting TRBD2. Germline values: CDR1 SNHLY, CDR2 FYNNEI. Germline trimming cut 4 bases from V and 6 bases from J; bases unmatched to any gene: 4. This CDR3 contains 13 residues. As DNA, the CDR3 is TGTGCCAGCAGTGTGGGGCGGGAGGGCGAGCAGTACTTC. Translating it yields CASSVGREGEQYF.

The rearrangement joins TRBV29-1 to TRBJ1-1, with 7 bases fitting TRBD1. Germline V gene lookup returns CDR1 SQVTM and CDR2 ANQGSEA. V was pared by 4 bases and J by 7 bases, with 9 bases of the junction left unmatched. The CDR3 spans 13 residues. CDR3 sequence reads: CSVAGTAAFEAFF. The CDR3 bases are TGCAGCGTTGCCGGGACAGCGGCGTTTGAAGCTTTCTTT.

This clonotype was counted a few times. The chain uses TRBV2 and TRBJ2-5; D is uncertain. The germline V gene has CDR1 SNHLY and CDR2 FYNNEI. CDR3 length equals 15 residues. V gave up 3 bases and J gave up 5 bases, with 16 bases separating them. In DNA form, the CDR3 reads TGTGCCAGCAGTGATGAACCCAGGCCCCAGGAGACCCAGTACTTC. This encodes CASSDEPRPQETQYF. The complete variable domain, with remaining parts taken from reference TRBV2 and TRBJ2-5, reads EPEVTQTPSHQVTQMGQEVILRCVPISNHLYFYWYRQILGQKVEFLVSFYNNEISEKSEIFDDQFSVERPDGSNFTLKIRSTKLEDSAMYFCASSDEPRPQETQYFGPGTRLLVL.

The genes are TRBV15 and TRBJ1-1; D remains unclear. Germline CDR1 reads LNHNV; CDR2 reads YYDKDF (reference sequence). This CDR3 comprises 14 residues. V gave up 0 bases and J gave up 4 bases, with 9 bases separating them. CDR3 DNA sequence: TGTGCCACCAGCAGAGACTTACTTGGCACTGAAGCTTTCTTT. The encoded protein is CATSRDLLGTEAFF.

Regarding this clonotype: A much bigger clone sits one base away, suggesting this may be a read error. J is TRBJ1-5 and V is TRBV12-3 or TRBV12-4; D unresolved. The J call could be wrong; TRBJ2-3 is a better fit for the DNA end. The CDR3 length is 12 residues. The CDR3, as DNA: TGTGCCAGCAGAGGAGAATTTCAGCCCCAGTATTTT. It encodes CASRGEFQPQYF.

A single count supports this clonotype. This rearrangement joins TRBV3-1 to TRBJ2-2; 8 positions agree with TRBD2. V dropped 4 bases and J dropped 6; count of bases not matched to a gene: 7. This CDR3 has 15 residues. Germline CDR1 reads LGHDT; CDR2 reads YNNKEL (reference sequence). The CDR3 spells CASSRPGTRAGELFF. As DNA, the CDR3 is TGTGCCAGCAGCCGACCGGGGACTAGGGCCGGGGAGCTGTTTTTT.

This clonotype turned up a few times. The chain employs TRBV20-1 and TRBJ1-2; D gene uncertain. Looked up from germline, CDR1 is DFQATT and CDR2 is SNEGSKA (reference sequence). The CDR3 runs to 13 residues. V was trimmed by 6 bases and J by 8 bases, leaving 19 bases between them. The CDR3, as DNA: TGCAGTGCCACCAGCCGGCCCAGTGGCGGCTACACCTTC. Translating gives CSATSRPSGGYTF.